This T cell receptor (beta chain) was found in a study of blood T cell repertoires in COVID-19. Study-wide background: The United States, Italy and Spain provided the acute and convalescent COVID-19 samples. In each case, the material was cDNA or gDNA derived from T cells, B-cell-depleted T cells, or PBMCs.

In the authors' methods: Counts of nucleated cells, estimated from reference gene primer amplification, were obtained. Profiled with immunoSEQ multiplex PCR; TCRdb holds only in-frame clones, not every one. That table furnishes V, J and clone size, whereas the DNA furnished D and trimming. The sample lists about 110,000 clones; about 85% were seen once. With 4 bases removed from V and 0 bases from J, the gap between germline ends came to 6 bases. Germline V gene data show CDR1 as SQVTM and CDR2 as ANQGSEA. The CDR3 is 12 residues long. In the case of this clone: At the DNA level, this CDR3 is encoded by other sequences in the same sample as well.

The TCR originated in a human donor in a cohort sampled during active COVID-19. The sample consisted of peripheral blood. This chain connects TRBV29-1 to TRBJ1-2; D is undetermined. CDR3 sequence (DNA): TGCAGCGTTGGACAAGCTAACTATGGCTACACCTTC. It is translated as CSVGQANYGYTF. Using reference TRBV29-1 and TRBJ1-2 for the parts outside the CDR3, the full variable domain is SAVISQKPSRDICQRGTSLTIQCQVDSQVTMMFWYRQQPGQSLTLIATANQGSEATYESGFVIDKFPISRPNLTFSTLTVSNMSPEDSSIYLCSVGQANYGYTFGSGTRLTVV.